This T cell receptor (beta chain) was captured in a study of blood T cells in healthy people across ages. PCR was performed a second time for roughly 7 to 12 cycles using a sample-barcoded 5' primer and a J-beta primer mix. TCRdb processed the 5' RACE reads anew with MiXCR; each CDR3 protein has one entry. In the table there are 700,000 to 900,000 distinct CDR3 sequences, around 24% of which are singletons. The CDR3 is 12 amino acids. Germline loops: CDR1 LGHNA, CDR2 YNFKEQ. These data also formed part of another study, on T cells of mothers and their children.

The chain couples TRBV4-2 to TRBJ2-5, with D unresolved. The tail of the sequence fits TRBJ2-7 better, so the J call may be wrong. The TCR originated in a boy aged 5-17 years in good health. What was sequenced was blood. The CDR3 coding sequence is TGTGCCAGCAGCCGTGGGGTGGGCGAGCAGTACTTC. Translated, it gives CASSRGVGEQYF.